Each of the 14 T cell receptor beta chains below was sequenced from the same sample in a study of blood T cell repertoires in COVID-19 (dated by TCRdb to about 2020). The library was generated by the immunoSEQ multiplex PCR assay. What TCRdb holds here is the immuneACCESS table cut down to in-frame rearrangements. Part of the clones is not present; checked against another copy, under half of the missing clones reflect an unresolved V gene, and the others are unexplained. A total of a few hundred thousand clones appear in this sample, roughly 86% of them only once. The ten most abundant clones make up 1% of the sample. Sequences were obtained from PBMCs or T cells enriched from blood (not recorded which). The source is a woman in her 30s who had recovered from COVID-19.

This clone has a handful of counts. The chain is built from TRBV23-1 and TRBJ1-1; 7 nucleotides match TRBD1. TRBV23-1 is marked as an open reading frame, function uncertain. The trim removed 3 bases at V and 6 bases at J, leaving 19 bases unmatched. There are 18 residues in the CDR3. CDR3 loop: CASSHRRSTGVGAPEAFF. The DNA of the CDR3 is TGCGCCAGCAGTCATAGACGATCTACAGGGGTCGGAGCCCCTGAAGCTTTCTTT.

This chain links TRBV7-3 with TRBJ2-6; D is unresolved. Germline CDR1 SGHTA, CDR2 FQGTGA. Trimming took off 5 bases at V and 2 bases at J, with 4 bases between the two ends. This CDR3 has 13 residues. The CDR3 sequence: CASSRAGANVLTF. The CDR3 nucleotides are TGTGCCAGCAGCCGAGCTGGGGCCAACGTCCTGACTTTC.

The chain employs TRBV6-2 or TRBV6-3 and TRBJ2-1, with 11 bases matching TRBD2. The CDR3 covers 16 residues. V was pared by 0 bases and J by 5 bases, with 3 bases of the junction left unmatched. The germline CDR1 and CDR2 sequences are MNHEY and SVGEGT. CDR3 nucleotides: TGTGCCAGCAGTTACTCCCTAGCGGGAGGCGACAATGAGCAGTTCTTC. Protein product: CASSYSLAGGDNEQFF.

The chain has TRBV11-2 and TRBJ1-1; D perhaps matches TRBD1 (5 bases). Trimming left V 4 bases short and J 5 bases short, with 17 bases between. This CDR3 has 15 residues. Germline CDR1 is SGHAT and CDR2 is FQNNGV. The CDR3 sequence: CASSSFAGVATEAFF. DNA of the CDR3: TGTGCCAGCAGCTCCTTCGCGGGGGTGGCAACTGAAGCTTTCTTT.

The chain couples TRBV4-2 to TRBJ1-1, with D tentatively TRBD1 (5 bases). V gave up 0 bases and J gave up 5 bases, with 22 bases separating them. The CDR3 spans 18 residues. Germline-derived CDR1 and CDR2 are LGHNA and YNFKEQ. The CDR3 region is CASSQDWAPLTVWTEAFF. The CDR3 DNA is TGTGCCAGCAGCCAAGATTGGGCCCCTTTGACAGTGTGGACTGAAGCTTTCTTT.

This clone has only a few counts. The chain is built from TRBV28 and TRBJ2-1; the match to TRBD2 covers 9 bases. From germline, CDR1 is MDHEN and CDR2 SYDVKM. This CDR3 is 15 amino acids long. V shed 2 bases and J 7 bases; nucleotides not matched to a gene: 6. The CDR3 DNA follows: TGTGCCAGCAGTTTAGGCGGGAGGGCCTCAAATGAGCAGTTCTTC. Its protein is CASSLGGRASNEQFF.

The chain carries TRBV5-1 and TRBJ2-7; 9 positions match TRBD2. After removal of 4 bases from V and 8 bases from J, the junction contained 22 bases not matched to a gene. The CDR3 has 18 amino acids. CDR1 is SGHRS and CDR2 is YFSETQ in the germline V gene. For the CDR3, the DNA is TGCGCCAGCAGCCCCCCCCCTTCCCGTTACGGGACTAGCCGAAAGCAGTACTTC. Translation: CASSPPPSRYGTSRKQYF.

The chain couples TRBV2 to TRBJ1-1; D possibly corresponds to TRBD1 (5 bases). Germline V lookup: CDR1 SNHLY, CDR2 FYNNEI. The V gene lost 6 bases and the J gene lost 11 bases, with 22 bases spanning the gap. The CDR3 spans 14 residues. CDR3: CASSADAGSRGAFF. CDR3 coding DNA: TGTGCCAGCAGCGCCGATGCGGGGTCCCGGGGGGCTTTCTTT. The variable domain in full, with the rest retrieved from reference TRBV2 and TRBJ1-1, is EPEVTQTPSHQVTQMGQEVILRCVPISNHLYFYWYRQILGQKVEFLVSFYNNEISEKSEIFDDQFSVERPDGSNFTLKIRSTKLEDSAMYFCASSADAGSRGAFFGQGTRLTVV.

This sequence joins TRBV7-2 and TRBJ2-7, with 9 bases matching TRBD2. Germline CDR1 SGHTA, CDR2 FQGNSA. CDR3 length: 16 residues. The V and J ends lost 4 bases and 0 bases, in that order; junction bases with no gene match: 7. DNA of the CDR3: TGTGCCAGCAGCTCATTAGCGGGGGCTTACTCCTACGAGCAGTACTTC. Amino acids: CASSSLAGAYSYEQYF.

The chain uses TRBV27 and TRBJ2-7; no firm D call. Trimming stripped 5 bases from V and 0 bases from J, with 14 bases between. Germline loops: CDR1 MNHEY, CDR2 SMNVEV (reference sequence). This CDR3 is 15 amino acids long. The CDR3 coding sequence is TGTGCCAGCAGTCCCATCGGTAGCCGCTCCTACGAGCAGTACTTC. Residues: CASSPIGSRSYEQYF.

The chain recombines TRBV14 with TRBJ2-5; 12 nucleotides match TRBD2. Trimming took 4 bases from V and 0 from J; bases not matched to a gene: 15. In germline, CDR1 is SGHDN, CDR2 FVKESK. The CDR3 runs 20 residues. The DNA for the CDR3 is TGTGCCAGCAGCCCAATACGCCCGGGACTAGCGGGCCCACACCAAGAGACCCAGTACTTC. This encodes CASSPIRPGLAGPHQETQYF.

This clone has more than one count but fewer than ten. The chain carries TRBV28 and TRBJ2-7, with a tentative D call TRBD1 (6 bases). The germline V gene has CDR1 MDHEN and CDR2 SYDVKM. Trimming left V 2 bases short and J 2 bases short, with 10 bases between. There are 14 residues in the CDR3. The DNA of the CDR3 is TGTGCCAGCAGTTTAACAGGGTTGCCCTACGAGCAGTACTTC. Its protein is CASSLTGLPYEQYF.

The rearrangement uses TRBV21-1 and TRBJ1-4; the D call TRBD1 from the table was never checked on the DNA. TRBV21-1 is classified as a pseudogene. This CDR3 contains 16 residues. The chain's CDR3 is CASSKGQELNNEKLFF. CDR3 bases: TGTGCCAGCAGCAAAGGGCAGGAACTGAATAATGAAAAACTGTTTTTT.

The chain recombines TRBV28 with TRBJ1-2; 7 bases agree with TRBD1. Per the germline V gene, CDR1 is MDHEN and CDR2 is SYDVKM. This CDR3 comprises 15 residues. Trimming took 3 bases from V and 3 from J; bases not matched to a gene: 7. The CDR3 region is CASSFWGQPHYGYTF. CDR3 nucleotide sequence: TGTGCCAGCAGTTTTTGGGGACAGCCCCACTATGGCTACACCTTC.